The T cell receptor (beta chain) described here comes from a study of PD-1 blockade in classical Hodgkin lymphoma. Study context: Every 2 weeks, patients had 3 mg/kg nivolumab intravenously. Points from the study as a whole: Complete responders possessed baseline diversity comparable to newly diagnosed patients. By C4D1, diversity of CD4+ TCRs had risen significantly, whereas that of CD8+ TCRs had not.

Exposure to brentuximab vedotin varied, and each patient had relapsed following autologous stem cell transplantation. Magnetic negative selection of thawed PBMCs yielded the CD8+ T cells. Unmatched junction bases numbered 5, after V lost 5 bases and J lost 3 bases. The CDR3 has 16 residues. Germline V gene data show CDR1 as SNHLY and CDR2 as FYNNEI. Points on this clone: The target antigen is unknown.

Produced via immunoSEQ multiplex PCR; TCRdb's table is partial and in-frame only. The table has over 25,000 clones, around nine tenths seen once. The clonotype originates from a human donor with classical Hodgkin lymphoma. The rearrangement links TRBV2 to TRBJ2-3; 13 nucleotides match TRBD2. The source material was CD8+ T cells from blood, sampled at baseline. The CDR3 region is CASSSRTSGSTDTQYF. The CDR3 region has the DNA TGTGCCAGCAGTTCTAGGACTAGCGGGAGTACAGATACGCAGTATTTT.